This entry lists 21 T cell receptor beta chains sequenced from one sample in a study of blood T cell repertoires in COVID-19. The data were produced by immunoSEQ multiplex PCR, yet TCRdb's version contains in-frame clones alone and is incomplete. This sample has roughly 150,000 clones; 70% to 85% occur once, and the top ten carry under 7.5%. What was sequenced was peripheral blood. The receptors derive from a man older than 75 with COVID-19, enrolled during active disease.

The V call is TRBV9, the J call TRBJ1-3, with TRBD1 matching 7 bases. CDR1 is SGDLS and CDR2 is YYNGEE in the germline V gene. V gave up 0 bases and J gave up 3 bases; unmatched junction bases: 6. The CDR3 covers 16 residues. The CDR3 is CASSVDLTGVGNTIYF. In DNA, the CDR3 is TGTGCCAGCAGCGTAGATCTAACAGGGGTTGGAAACACCATATATTTT.

The chain has TRBV10-3 and TRBJ1-1; 7 bases match TRBD1. There are 15 residues in the CDR3. J gave up 5 bases and V 4 bases, and 10 bases lay outside the gene matches. CDR1 is ENHRY and CDR2 is SYGVKD in the germline V gene. The CDR3 region is CAISVATGVGTEAFF. DNA of the CDR3: TGTGCCATCAGTGTCGCTACAGGGGTTGGTACTGAAGCTTTCTTT.

The chain recombines TRBV4-1 with TRBJ2-5; TRBD2 is a possible D gene (5 bases). Per germline, CDR1 MGHRA and CDR2 YSYEKL. CDR3 length: 16 residues. Trimming removed 2 bases at V and 9 bases at J, with 22 bases between. Here the CDR3 reads CASSQKGSGDLRSQYF. DNA for the CDR3: TGCGCCAGCAGCCAAAAGGGAAGCGGAGACCTACGGTCCCAGTACTTC.

The V and J genes are TRBV4-3 and TRBJ1-6; a weak D match, TRBD1 (6 bases). Trimming cost V 4 bases and J 10 bases, with 14 bases left between them. The CDR3 is made up of 14 amino acids. CDR1 is LGHNA and CDR2 is YSLEER in the germline V gene. CDR3 residues: CASSPTGYSSPLHF. The CDR3, as DNA: TGCGCCAGCAGCCCTACAGGGTATAGCTCACCCCTCCACTTT.

The V call is TRBV9, the J call TRBJ1-2, with 7 bases matching TRBD1. The V gene's germline CDR1 is SGDLS and CDR2 YYNGEE. V trimming: 4 bases; J trimming: 5 bases; junction bases outside the gene matches: 11. The CDR3 contains 15 residues. CDR3 sequence: CASSPEGAVPYGYTF. CDR3 bases: TGTGCCAGCAGCCCAGAGGGGGCCGTACCTTATGGCTACACCTTC. Full variable domain (rest looked up from reference TRBV9 and TRBJ1-2): DSGVTQTPKHLITATGQRVTLRCSPRSGDLSVYWYQQSLDQGLQFLIQYYNGEERAKGNILERFSAQQFPDLHSELNLSSLELGDSALYFCASSPEGAVPYGYTFGSGTRLTVV.

The chain carries TRBV3-1 (or the pseudogene TRBV3-2) and TRBJ1-2, with 9 bases identical to TRBD1. The CDR3 covers 13 residues. Germline values: CDR1 LGHDT, CDR2 YNNKEL (reference sequence). V dropped 1 base and J dropped 9; count of bases not matched to a gene: 3. The CDR3 DNA reads as TGTGCCAGCAGCCAAGTGGACAGGGGTCGCTACACCTTC. Amino acids: CASSQVDRGRYTF.

The rearrangement links TRBV24-1 to TRBJ2-1; 13 nucleotides line up with TRBD2. This CDR3 comprises 18 residues. Germline V gene lookup returns CDR1 KGHDR and CDR2 SFDVKD. J lost 3 bases, V lost 3 bases, and 7 bases had no gene match. CDR3 coding DNA: TGTGCCACCAGTGATGCAGGGACTAGCGGGGCCCGCTACAATGAGCAGTTCTTC. It codes for CATSDAGTSGARYNEQFF.

The rearrangement joins TRBV12-3 or TRBV12-4 to TRBJ1-5; D not resolved. Trimming took 5 bases from V and 6 from J, leaving 11 bases between them. The CDR3 has 13 amino acids. Here the CDR3 reads CASSPSERQPQHF. The DNA of the CDR3 is TGTGCCAGCAGTCCGAGTGAGCGTCAGCCCCAGCATTTT.

This clone was detected ten times or more. The J gene is TRBJ1-2, the V gene TRBV5-4, with 9 bases that match TRBD1. The CDR3 is 14 residues long. Germline lookup yields CDR1 SGHNT and CDR2 YYREEE (reference sequence). After removal of 2 bases from V and 2 bases from J, the junction contained 1 base not matched to a gene. CDR3 in amino acids: CASSFDRGNYGYTF. The CDR3 DNA is TGTGCCAGCAGCTTTGACAGGGGGAACTATGGCTACACCTTC. Full variable domain (rest looked up from reference TRBV5-4 and TRBJ1-2): ETGVTQSPTHLIKTRGQQVTLRCSSQSGHNTVSWYQQALGQGPQFIFQYYREEENGRGNFPPRFSGLQFPNYSSELNVNALELDDSALYLCASSFDRGNYGYTFGSGTRLTVV.

The J gene is TRBJ1-1, the V gene TRBV19, with 8 bases identical to TRBD1. Germline V gene lookup returns CDR1 LNHDA and CDR2 SQIVND (reference sequence). V was clipped by 3 bases and J by 6 bases; unmatched bases: 18. This CDR3 spans 18 amino acids. This CDR3 reads CASSMIRPRLRGRSEAFF. Written as DNA, the CDR3 is TGTGCCAGTAGTATGATACGTCCTAGGCTCAGGGGGCGTTCTGAAGCTTTCTTT.

The rearrangement joins TRBV18 to TRBJ2-1, with TRBD2 identical over 7 bases. The CDR3 loop spans 15 amino acids. V gave up 2 bases and J gave up 6 bases; unmatched junction bases: 7. Germline-derived CDR1 and CDR2 are KGHSH and LQKENI. The DNA of the CDR3 is TGTGCCAGCTCACCAAGTATGTCGGGGGGCAATGAGCAGTTCTTC. As protein: CASSPSMSGGNEQFF. Supplemented by reference TRBV18 and TRBJ2-1, the full variable domain reads NAGVMQNPRHLVRRRGQEARLRCSPMKGHSHVYWYRQLPEEGLKFMVYLQKENIIDESGMPKERFSAEFPKEGPSILRIQQVVRGDSAAYFCASSPSMSGGNEQFFGPGTRLTVL.

The genes are TRBV20-1 and TRBJ1-1; D may be TRBD1 (6 bases). V lost 6 bases and J 10 bases, leaving 12 bases between the germline ends. In germline, CDR1 is DFQATT, CDR2 SNEGSKA (reference sequence). This CDR3 is built from 10 residues. Here the CDR3 reads CSARGQGAFF. As DNA, the CDR3 is TGCAGTGCCAGGGGCCAGGGAGCTTTCTTT.

This sequence joins TRBV10-3 and TRBJ2-7, with 9 bases lining up with TRBD1. The CDR3 loop spans 15 amino acids. The germline CDR1 and CDR2 sequences are ENHRY and SYGVKD. The ends lost 4 bases at V and 6 bases at J; junction bases unmatched: 10. CDR3 in DNA: TGTGCCATCAGTGTTCCACGCCCGGGACAGGGCGAGCAGTACTTC. It translates to CAISVPRPGQGEQYF.

This chain joins TRBV19 and TRBJ1-6, with 9 bases lining up with TRBD1. The CDR3 spans 16 residues. CDR1 and CDR2 from the germline V gene are LNHDA and SQIVND (reference sequence). Unmatched junction bases numbered 13, after V lost 4 bases and J lost 12 bases. CDR3 nucleotides: TGTGCCAGTAGTAGTAATTTAGGGACAGGGATAGGACCCCTCCACTTT. Residues: CASSSNLGTGIGPLHF.

V gene TRBV5-4 combines with J gene TRBJ2-1; D gene ambiguous. The V end lost 1 base, the J end lost 8 bases, and 16 bases lay between the germline ends. Looked up from germline, CDR1 is SGHNT and CDR2 is YYREEE (reference sequence). This CDR3 spans 15 amino acids. The DNA for the CDR3 is TGTGCCAGCAGCTTGTCCCAATCAAGCCTAGATGAGCAGTTCTTC. The encoded protein is CASSLSQSSLDEQFF.

The V gene is TRBV10-3, the J gene TRBJ1-2, with D possibly being TRBD1 (6 bases). V was shortened by 0 bases and J by 6 bases, with 14 bases between the two germline ends. The CDR3 runs to 15 residues. Germline V gives CDR1 ENHRY, CDR2 SYGVKD. CDR3 loop: CAISESAGARNGYTF. The DNA of the CDR3 is TGTGCCATCAGTGAGTCAGCGGGGGCGAGGAATGGCTACACCTTC.

Here the CDR3 reads CASNSDTLSLAFF. The CDR3 DNA reads as TGTGCCAGTAACTCGGACACTCTTTCACTGGCTTTCTTT. The rearrangement links TRBV19 to TRBJ1-1; D may be TRBD1 (5 bases). CDR3 length: 13 amino acids. Trimming removed 7 bases from V and 11 bases from J, with 20 bases in between. CDR1 and CDR2 (germline): LNHDA, SQIVND (reference sequence).

This clone came up a few times. The chain has TRBV5-6 and TRBJ1-3; 7 nucleotides match TRBD1. V shed 4 bases, J shed 2 bases, and the junction held 3 bases outside the gene matches. This CDR3 comprises 14 residues. Germline values: CDR1 SGHDT, CDR2 YYEEEE. For the CDR3, the DNA is TGTGCCAGCAGCATTGGGACAGCTGGAAACACCATATATTTT. This sequence encodes CASSIGTAGNTIYF.

Details on this clone: Other nucleotide sequences in the sample specify the same CDR3. The CDR3 DNA is TGCGCCAGCAGCCAAGGACAGGGAGGGAACACTGAAGCTTTCTTT. Translation: CASSQGQGGNTEAFF. This chain uses TRBV5-1 with TRBJ1-1; 8 positions match TRBD1. The CDR3 spans 15 residues. Losses at the gene ends were 4 bases for V and 1 base for J; bases not matched to a gene: 6. Germline V gene lookup returns CDR1 SGHRS and CDR2 YFSETQ.

The V call is TRBV2, the J call TRBJ2-3, with TRBD1 matching 8 bases. J gave up 0 bases and V 6 bases, and 5 bases lay outside the gene matches. The CDR3 length is 15 residues. Germline V gene data show CDR1 as SNHLY and CDR2 as FYNNEI. The CDR3 DNA sequence: TGTGCCAGCAGCAAGGACAGGGTTAGCACAGATACGCAGTATTTT. This codes for CASSKDRVSTDTQYF.

The V call is TRBV20-1, the J call TRBJ1-2, with unresolved D. The germline V gene encodes CDR1 DFQATT and CDR2 SNEGSKA (reference sequence). The CDR3 spans 11 residues. Trimming shortened V by 3 bases and J by 4 bases, and 6 bases separated the two germline ends. The CDR3 nucleotides read TGCAGTGCTAGCCTTTTCTATGGCTACACCTTC. Protein: CSASLFYGYTF.